This TCR beta chain is drawn from a study of naive and memory T cell subsets. Notes on the study in general: In CD4 and CD8 cells, diversity dropped from naive through EMRA. Between naive and memory subsets, TCR abundance power law exponents differed.

Worth noting for this clonotype: Its antigen is unidentified.

Germline V gene data show CDR1 as SGHTA and CDR2 as FQGNSA. The V end was cut by 1 base, the J end by 1 base, with 5 bases between. CDR3 length: 15 residues. CD8 T cells were positively selected from what remained after CD4 positive selection. The beta constant-region primer was an equimolar mix of two oligonucleotides covering TRBC1 and TRBC2. Nested alpha and beta constant-region primers with the SP2 primer drove four PCR rounds on ligated cDNA. TCRdb reprocessed the UMI-ligation and nested PCR reads via MiXCR and lists one record per CDR3 protein. The data hold 100,000 to 150,000 distinct CDR3 sequences, with roughly 36% observed a single time.

The chain joins TRBV7-2 to TRBJ2-6; D call uncertain. Material for sequencing was central memory CD4+ T cells from blood. This TCR was recovered from a human donor in good health. CDR3 bases: TGTGCCAGCAGCTTAGAGGTATCTGGGGCCAACGTCCTGACTTTC. Its protein is CASSLEVSGANVLTF.